The 25 T cell receptor beta chains below come from one sample, sequenced in a study of OX40 agonist ivuxolimab in advanced cancers. Some clones are missing from TCRdb's copy, which holds only in-frame ones; the method was immunoSEQ multiplex PCR. The sample carries 85,000 to 100,000 clones, approximately 85% recorded once. The material was CD4+ or CD8+ T cells sorted from blood, obtained in a trial of the OX40 agonist ivuxolimab. Receptors originate from an adult with an advanced solid tumor such as melanoma, head and neck, liver or kidney cancer.

This rearrangement joins TRBV11-2 to TRBJ1-1, with D maybe TRBD1 (5 bases). The CDR3 has 14 residues. CDR1 is SGHAT, CDR2 FQNNGV, per germline. Trimming stripped 5 bases from V and 3 bases from J, with 13 bases between. DNA of the CDR3: TGTGCCAGCAGCCCGATACGAGGGGACACTGAAGCTTTCTTT. It specifies CASSPIRGDTEAFF.

In nucleotides, the CDR3 is TGTGCCAGCAGTTTATTCGGGGAGACCCAGTACTTC. It yields the protein CASSLFGETQYF. The rearrangement joins TRBV28 to TRBJ2-5; D is ambiguous. V lost 1 base and J lost 5, with 5 bases in between. The length of the CDR3 is 12 residues. CDR1 and CDR2 from the germline V gene are MDHEN and SYDVKM.

This clone was found many times. This sequence joins TRBV7-9 and TRBJ2-7; maybe TRBD2 (6 bases). Germline V gene data show CDR1 as SEHNR and CDR2 as FQNEAQ (reference sequence). With 5 bases removed from V and 0 bases from J, the gap between germline ends came to 8 bases. The CDR3 sequence is 13 residues long. CDR3 nucleotide sequence: TGTGCCAGCAGCCGACTAGACTCCTACGAGCAGTACTTC. Protein: CASSRLDSYEQYF.

The rearrangement joins TRBV5-1 to TRBJ1-5; the D gene is possibly TRBD1 (5 bases). This CDR3 is built from 16 residues. The germline V gene has CDR1 SGHRS and CDR2 YFSETQ. Trimming removed 0 bases at V and 5 bases at J, with 15 bases between. CDR3 amino acids: CASSLGSGLLDQPQHF. The CDR3 DNA is TGCGCCAGCAGCTTGGGGTCAGGGCTCTTGGATCAGCCCCAGCATTTT.

This rearrangement joins TRBV19 to TRBJ2-7, with D hard to call. This CDR3 has 15 residues. The germline V gene has CDR1 LNHDA and CDR2 SQIVND (reference sequence). The ends were cut back, 2 bases at V and 5 bases at J, with 16 bases in the middle. The CDR3 DNA follows: TGTGCCAGTAGTATAATACTAACAGTAACCCACGAGCAGTACTTC. This codes for CASSIILTVTHEQYF.

This clone was detected only a few times. The rearrangement joins TRBV7-9 to TRBJ2-7; the match to TRBD2 covers 13 bases. This CDR3 is built from 13 residues. CDR1 SEHNR and CDR2 FQNEAQ come from the germline V gene (reference sequence). V dropped 8 bases and J dropped 5; count of bases not matched to a gene: 3. CDR3: CASGLAGENEQYF. CDR3 DNA: TGTGCCAGCGGACTAGCGGGAGAGAACGAGCAGTACTTC. The whole variable domain, remainder taken from reference TRBV7-9 and TRBJ2-7, is DTGVSQNPRHKITKRGQNVTFRCDPISEHNRLYWYRQTLGQGPEFLTYFQNEAQLEKSRLLSDRFSAERPKGSFSTLEIQRTEQGDSAMYLCASGLAGENEQYFGPGTRLTVT.

This sequence joins TRBV5-4 and TRBJ2-7; 8 bases fit TRBD1. The CDR3 runs 15 residues. Germline V lookup: CDR1 SGHNT, CDR2 YYREEE (reference sequence). The J segment lost 9 bases and the V segment lost 4 bases, leaving 15 bases of the junction unmatched. CDR3 region: CASSGNDRGREVQYF. CDR3 in DNA: TGTGCCAGCAGCGGAAACGACAGGGGAAGAGAAGTGCAGTACTTC.

The gene calls are TRBV5-1 and TRBJ2-1; D gene uncertain. Per germline, CDR1 SGHRS and CDR2 YFSETQ. The CDR3 sequence is 14 residues long. With 0 bases removed from V and 7 bases from J, the gap between germline ends came to 11 bases. The CDR3 loop reads CASSLATLRNEQFF. Written as DNA, the CDR3 is TGCGCCAGCAGCTTGGCCACCCTCCGGAATGAGCAGTTCTTC.

This chain uses TRBV30 with TRBJ2-7, with D hard to call. The V gene lost 5 bases and the J gene lost 0 bases, with 11 bases spanning the gap. Germline values: CDR1 GTSNPN, CDR2 SVGIG (reference sequence). This CDR3 comprises 13 residues. The chain's CDR3 is CAWGSASSYEQYF. CDR3 DNA sequence: TGTGCCTGGGGATCGGCGAGCTCCTACGAGCAGTACTTC. The full variable domain, completed using reference TRBV30 and TRBJ2-7, is SQTIHQWPATLVQPVGSPLSLECTVEGTSNPNLYWYRQAAGRGLQLLFYSVGIGQISSEVPQNLSASRPQDRQFILSSKKLLLSDSGFYLCAWGSASSYEQYFGPGTRLTVT.

This chain connects TRBV28 to TRBJ2-1; no clear D gene. CDR1 is MDHEN, CDR2 SYDVKM, per germline. There are 15 residues in the CDR3. Trimming took 6 bases from V and 7 from J, leaving 19 bases between them. The CDR3 DNA reads TGTGCCAGCAGCTACGCCCTGGAACTGGGGAATGAGCAGTTCTTC. Translation: CASSYALELGNEQFF.

This clone was detected a few times. This chain connects TRBV19 to TRBJ2-1; TRBD2 matches 12 bases. V shed 5 bases, J shed 9 bases, and the junction held 2 bases outside the gene matches. The CDR3 runs to 13 residues. Germline lookup yields CDR1 LNHDA and CDR2 SQIVND (reference sequence). The CDR3 loop reads CASSWGLAGEQFF. The CDR3 DNA reads TGTGCCAGTAGTTGGGGACTAGCGGGTGAGCAGTTCTTC.

The CDR3 loop is CASSAVAGEGTEAFF. The CDR3 nucleotides are TGTGCCAGCAGCGCAGTAGCCGGGGAAGGAACTGAAGCTTTCTTT. The V and J genes are TRBV9 and TRBJ1-1; D is unresolved. The ends were cut back, 3 bases at V and 5 bases at J, with 17 bases in the middle. CDR1 SGDLS and CDR2 YYNGEE come from the germline V gene. This CDR3 has 15 residues.

The chain has TRBV15 and TRBJ2-5, with D perhaps matching TRBD1 (7 bases). The V end was cut by 0 bases, the J end by 5 bases, with 13 bases between. The CDR3 loop spans 15 amino acids. Germline V lookup: CDR1 LNHNV, CDR2 YYDKDF (reference sequence). The CDR3 DNA reads as TGTGCCACCAGCAGAGATCGGGCAGGGGGGGAGACCCAGTACTTC. It translates to CATSRDRAGGETQYF.

The chain uses TRBV2 and TRBJ2-5; 9 bases fit TRBD1. The germline V gene has CDR1 SNHLY and CDR2 FYNNEI. This CDR3 comprises 15 residues. V shed 6 bases and J 5 bases; nucleotides not matched to a gene: 10. The DNA of the CDR3 is TGTGCCAGCAGACCGACCACAGGGGGCGAGGAGACCCAGTACTTC. As protein: CASRPTTGGEETQYF.

The chain employs TRBV6-6 and TRBJ1-2; no reliable D call. Looked up from germline, CDR1 is MNHNY and CDR2 is SVGAGI (reference sequence). CDR3 length: 16 amino acids. Trimming stripped 0 bases from V and 8 bases from J, with 19 bases between. DNA for the CDR3: TGTGCCAGCAGTTACTCCCAATACGATTTACGGGAGGGCTACACCTTC. Translating gives CASSYSQYDLREGYTF.

The chain uses TRBV19 and TRBJ1-5, with D possibly being TRBD1 (5 bases). The V end was cut by 1 base, the J end by 7 bases, with 11 bases between. The CDR3 has 14 amino acids. In germline, CDR1 is LNHDA, CDR2 SQIVND (reference sequence). Here the CDR3 DNA reads TGTGCCAGTAGTATAGCGTACGGGGGGCAGCCCCAGCATTTT. Translation gives CASSIAYGGQPQHF. The complete variable domain, with remaining parts taken from reference TRBV19 and TRBJ1-5, reads DGGITQSPKYLFRKEGQNVTLSCEQNLNHDAMYWYRQDPGQGLRLIYYSQIVNDFQKGDIAEGYSVSREKKESFPLTVTSAQKNPTAFYLCASSIAYGGQPQHFGDGTRLSIL.

This chain's CDR3 is CASSLARGSYEQYF. CDR3 bases: TGTGCCAGCAGTCTAGCGAGAGGATCCTACGAGCAGTACTTC. The chain carries TRBV19 and TRBJ2-7; tentatively, D is TRBD2 (6 bases). The CDR3 runs to 14 residues. Germline CDR1 reads LNHDA; CDR2 reads SQIVND (reference sequence). V lost 9 bases and J 1 base, leaving 16 bases between the germline ends.

The rearrangement joins TRBV5-1 to TRBJ2-2; TRBD1 agrees at 8 bases. V lost 4 bases and J lost 7; bases outside the gene matches: 9. The CDR3 is made up of 15 amino acids. CDR1 SGHRS and CDR2 YFSETQ come from the germline V gene. The CDR3 sequence is CASSHFGQGGGELFF. In DNA form, the CDR3 reads TGCGCCAGCAGCCACTTCGGACAGGGTGGCGGGGAGCTGTTTTTT.

This CDR3 reads CASTLLAGVTDTQYF. CDR3 DNA sequence: TGCGCCAGCACCCTCCTAGCGGGGGTCACAGATACGCAGTATTTT. The chain couples TRBV5-1 to TRBJ2-3; 10 nucleotides align to TRBD2. Trimming at V came to 6 bases and at J to 2 bases, leaving 6 bases not matched to a gene. Germline CDR1 SGHRS, CDR2 YFSETQ. The CDR3 runs to 15 residues.

V is TRBV5-4 and J is TRBJ2-3; D is perhaps TRBD1 or TRBD2 (5 bases each). Trimming shortened V by 5 bases and J by 4 bases, and 20 bases separated the two germline ends. CDR3 length equals 16 residues. Germline V lookup: CDR1 SGHNT, CDR2 YYREEE (reference sequence). The DNA for the CDR3 is TGTGCCAGCAGAGCGTTGGGGCAGCGGAAGGCAGATACGCAGTATTTT. Translating it yields CASRALGQRKADTQYF.

J is TRBJ2-3 and V is TRBV19; 8 nucleotides match TRBD1. CDR1 LNHDA and CDR2 SQIVND come from the germline V gene (reference sequence). V shed 6 bases and J 2 bases; nucleotides not matched to a gene: 7. The CDR3 loop spans 15 amino acids. This CDR3 reads CASRRMDRDTDTQYF. In nucleotides, the CDR3 is TGTGCCAGTAGACGTATGGACAGGGACACAGATACGCAGTATTTT.

The chain combines TRBV4-3 with TRBJ1-1; D unclear. Germline-derived CDR1 and CDR2 are LGHNA and YSLEER. The CDR3 is 14 amino acids. V shed 0 bases and J shed 5 bases, with 10 bases lying between them. The CDR3 region has the DNA TGCGCCAGCAGCCAAGAAGATGAAGAAACTGAAGCTTTCTTT. This translates into CASSQEDEETEAFF.

The gene calls are TRBV30 and TRBJ1-4; 9 bases match TRBD1. The trim removed 4 bases at V and 4 bases at J, leaving 10 bases unmatched. This CDR3 region has 16 residues. Germline V gene sequence: CDR1 GTSNPN, CDR2 SVGIG (reference sequence). The CDR3 bases are TGTGCCTGGAAACGGGGCAGGGGACAGGGTAATGAAAAACTGTTTTTT. Protein product: CAWKRGRGQGNEKLFF.

This clone was detected only a few times. The V gene is TRBV6-1, the J gene TRBJ1-2; a possible D gene is TRBD1 (5 bases). The CDR3 has 13 amino acids. The V gene lost 10 bases and the J gene lost 3 bases, with 15 bases spanning the gap. Looked up from germline, CDR1 is MNHNS and CDR2 is SASEGT. DNA for the CDR3: TGTGCCACCGCCCGACCGGGGGACTATGGCTACACCTTC. It encodes CATARPGDYGYTF.

This chain joins TRBV7-2 and TRBJ2-7, with TRBD2 matching over 14 bases. Per germline, CDR1 SGHTA and CDR2 FQGNSA. J was trimmed by 7 bases and V by 5 bases; bases with no gene match: 16. The CDR3 covers 18 residues. The CDR3 sequence is CASSPLTSGRADLREQYF. The DNA for the CDR3 is TGTGCCAGCAGCCCTCTGACTAGCGGGAGGGCCGATCTCAGAGAGCAGTACTTC.